The 24 T cell receptor beta chains presented below share a single source sample, sequenced in a study of T cells in Graves' hyperthyroidism and ophthalmopathy. RNA transcripts were the template for amplifying TCR beta CDR3 regions. TCR CDR3 regions were first amplified by RT-PCR with HTBI primers. TCRdb recomputed calls from the multiplex PCR reads with MiXCR, one row per CDR3 protein. The sample has approximately 600,000 distinct CDR3 sequences; 20% to 25% are singletons. Sample: blood. The receptors originated from a man aged 30 to 39 with Graves' ophthalmopathy.

On this clonotype: The junction departs from the called germline gene at one end, perhaps through a read error. CDR3 protein: CAGSLDSGSSYEQYF. CDR3 bases: TGTGCCGGCAGTTTGGATAGCGGGAGCTCCTACGAGCAGTACTTC. The chain links TRBV27 to TRBJ2-7; 9 bases align to TRBD2. The CDR3 extends over 15 amino acids. Germline loops: CDR1 MNHEY, CDR2 SMNVEV (reference sequence).

This clonotype was counted ten times or more. The chain couples TRBV11-2 to TRBJ1-3; D is undetermined. Germline V gene lookup returns CDR1 SGHAT and CDR2 FQNNGV. The CDR3 sequence is 16 residues long. Trimming stripped 5 bases from V and 0 bases from J, with 14 bases between. Here the CDR3 DNA reads TGTGCCAGCAGCGATCGCTTCACAGCCTCTGGAAACACCATATATTTT. This sequence encodes CASSDRFTASGNTIYF.

This clonotype was counted at least ten times. V usage is TRBV20-1 and J usage is TRBJ1-4; no firm D call. Germline V CDR1 and CDR2: DFQATT, SNEGSKA (reference sequence). This CDR3 has 13 residues. V was shortened by 0 bases and J by 8 bases, with 10 bases between the two germline ends. The chain's CDR3 is CSAREGAGEKLFF. DNA of the CDR3: TGCAGTGCTAGAGAGGGAGCGGGGGAAAAACTGTTTTTT.

V gene TRBV5-1 combines with J gene TRBJ2-7, with 8 bases aligning to TRBD1. V dropped 3 bases and J dropped 0; count of bases not matched to a gene: 8. The CDR3 is 16 amino acids. Germline CDR1 SGHRS, CDR2 YFSETQ. DNA of the CDR3: TGCGCCAGCAGCTCTGACAGGGGTCAACCCTCCTACGAGCAGTACTTC. It yields the protein CASSSDRGQPSYEQYF.

V gene TRBV30 combines with J gene TRBJ1-2; 7 nucleotides match TRBD1. This CDR3 is built from 14 residues. The V gene's germline CDR1 is GTSNPN and CDR2 SVGIG (reference sequence). V gave up 2 bases and J gave up 4 bases; unmatched junction bases: 7. The CDR3 DNA reads TGTGCCTGGAGTTGTTCGGACAGGCCCTATGGCTACACCTTC. This encodes CAWSCSDRPYGYTF.

This clonotype was counted between two and nine times. The genes are TRBV20-1 and TRBJ2-7; weak D call: TRBD2 (6 bases). V shed 6 bases and J shed 0 bases, with 15 bases lying between them. This CDR3 contains 14 residues. From germline, CDR1 is DFQATT and CDR2 SNEGSKA (reference sequence). The CDR3 here is CSAGGRSSSYEQYF. The CDR3 DNA follows: TGCAGTGCGGGGGGACGGAGTAGCTCCTACGAGCAGTACTTC.

The rearrangement links TRBV5-1 to TRBJ1-2; 10 nucleotides line up with TRBD1. V shed 0 bases, J shed 3 bases, and the junction held 11 bases outside the gene matches. Per the germline V gene, CDR1 is SGHRS and CDR2 is YFSETQ. The CDR3 is 18 amino acids. The CDR3 DNA sequence: TGCGCCAGCAGCTTGGCCATCGGACAGGGGGGGGGTCACTATGGCTACACCTTC. Translation gives CASSLAIGQGGGHYGYTF.

The gene calls are TRBV27 and TRBJ2-7, with D unresolved. The V end lost 3 bases, the J end lost 6 bases, and 12 bases lay between the germline ends. The CDR3 has 13 residues. Germline V gene sequence: CDR1 MNHEY, CDR2 SMNVEV (reference sequence). CDR3 bases: TGTGCCAGCAGTTTTTCCCGGCCAGGCGAGCAGTACTTC. Its translation is CASSFSRPGEQYF.

V usage is TRBV15 and J usage is TRBJ2-1; TRBD2 aligns across 13 bases. From germline, CDR1 is LNHNV and CDR2 YYDKDF (reference sequence). This CDR3 spans 17 amino acids. V was pared by 0 bases and J by 8 bases, with 7 bases of the junction left unmatched. This CDR3 reads CATSREVGTSGNHEQFF. CDR3 DNA sequence: TGTGCCACCAGCAGAGAAGTGGGGACTAGCGGGAACCATGAGCAGTTCTTC.

The chain is built from TRBV2 and TRBJ1-2; TRBD1 agrees at 8 bases. V lost 4 bases and J lost 4; bases outside the gene matches: 5. CDR3 length: 14 residues. Germline CDR1 SNHLY, CDR2 FYNNEI. CDR3 sequence reads: CASSGQGSIYGYTF. CDR3 nucleotide sequence: TGTGCCAGCAGTGGACAGGGGTCAATCTATGGCTACACCTTC.

This clonotype came up once. CDR3 nucleotide sequence: TGCAGTGCCCCAACTAGCGGGAATTACAATGAGCAGTTCTTC. It translates to CSAPTSGNYNEQFF. The chain links TRBV20-1 to TRBJ2-1, with 10 bases matching TRBD2. The trim removed 6 bases at V and 4 bases at J, leaving 6 bases unmatched. Germline-derived CDR1 and CDR2 are DFQATT and SNEGSKA (reference sequence). This CDR3 spans 14 amino acids.

The V call is TRBV19, the J call TRBJ2-2; 9 nucleotides align to TRBD2. The CDR3 sequence is 14 residues long. V dropped 6 bases and J dropped 3; count of bases not matched to a gene: 2. CDR1 LNHDA and CDR2 SQIVND come from the germline V gene (reference sequence). CDR3 sequence: CASRTSGYTGELFF. The CDR3, as DNA: TGTGCCAGTAGGACTAGCGGATACACCGGGGAGCTGTTTTTT. The variable domain in full, with the rest retrieved from reference TRBV19 and TRBJ2-2, is DGGITQSPKYLFRKEGQNVTLSCEQNLNHDAMYWYRQDPGQGLRLIYYSQIVNDFQKGDIAEGYSVSREKKESFPLTVTSAQKNPTAFYLCASRTSGYTGELFFGEGSRLTVL.

This chain connects TRBV27 to TRBJ2-7; the D call may be TRBD1 or TRBD2 (5 bases each). V lost 4 bases to trimming and J lost 6 bases, with 22 bases between them. Germline CDR1 reads MNHEY; CDR2 reads SMNVEV (reference sequence). This CDR3 has 16 amino acids. The CDR3 loop is CASSSNPGTMLSEQYF. Written as DNA, the CDR3 is TGTGCCAGCAGTTCGAACCCCGGGACGATGCTTTCCGAGCAGTACTTC.

The chain has TRBV20-1 and TRBJ1-3; no reliable D call. This CDR3 has 14 residues. Germline CDR1 DFQATT, CDR2 SNEGSKA (reference sequence). V dropped 4 bases and J dropped 2 bases, with 12 bases sitting between them. CDR3 amino acids: CSAIRGTPGNTIYF. The CDR3 coding sequence is TGCAGTGCTATTCGAGGCACTCCTGGAAACACCATATATTTT.

The rearrangement joins TRBV6-2 or TRBV6-3 to TRBJ2-3; 10 bases map to TRBD2. CDR1 is MNHEY and CDR2 is SVGEGT in the germline V gene. The CDR3 has 14 residues. Germline trimming cut 8 bases from V and 13 bases from J; bases unmatched to any gene: 15. The CDR3 bases are TGTGCCAGCGGAGAGACCTCAGCGGGAGGGCCCAAGTATTTT. Its protein product is CASGETSAGGPKYF.

This clonotype has a handful of counts. The germline gene is not matched at one end of the junction; a read error may be the cause. The genes are TRBV28 and TRBJ2-7, with no clear D. CDR1 and CDR2 from the germline V gene are MDHEN and SYDVKM. This CDR3 spans 12 amino acids. CDR3 in amino acids: CAGSGVTYEQYF. CDR3 in DNA: TGTGCCGGCAGTGGGGTTACCTACGAGCAGTACTTC. The variable domain in full, with the rest retrieved from reference TRBV28 and TRBJ2-7, is DVKVTQSSRYLVKRTGEKVFLECVQDMDHENMFWYRQDPGLGLRLIYFSYDVKMKEKGDIPEGYSVSREKKERFSLILESASTNQTSMYLCAGSGVTYEQYFGPGTRLTVT.

The chain has TRBV14 and TRBJ2-7; the D gene is possibly TRBD2 (5 bases). There are 15 residues in the CDR3. The V end was cut by 2 bases, the J end by 5 bases, with 16 bases between. CDR1 SGHDN and CDR2 FVKESK come from the germline V gene. CDR3: CASSQRNSRGNEQYF. The CDR3 DNA reads TGTGCCAGCAGCCAAAGAAATTCCCGGGGAAACGAGCAGTACTTC.

This clonotype was counted at least ten times. This chain uses TRBV5-1 with TRBJ2-1; TRBD1 agrees at 9 bases. This CDR3 spans 15 amino acids. V shed 3 bases, J shed 6 bases, and the junction held 7 bases outside the gene matches. Germline CDR1 SGHRS, CDR2 YFSETQ. CDR3 in amino acids: CASSSRGQGSNEQFF. CDR3 coding DNA: TGCGCCAGCAGCTCGAGGGGACAGGGAAGCAATGAGCAGTTCTTC.

This clonotype has at least ten counts. The rearrangement links TRBV6-1 to TRBJ2-1, with D hard to call. With 7 bases removed from V and 8 bases from J, the gap between germline ends came to 18 bases. Germline CDR1 and CDR2: MNHNS and SASEGT. The CDR3 is 14 residues long. CDR3 protein: CASTVLTPGDEQFF. CDR3 bases: TGTGCCAGCACCGTCCTCACCCCTGGGGATGAGCAGTTCTTC.

This clonotype was counted a few times. The chain recombines TRBV4-2 with TRBJ2-2; D is possibly TRBD2 (5 bases). The CDR3 sequence is 15 residues long. CDR1 LGHNA and CDR2 YNFKEQ come from the germline V gene. V was trimmed by 4 bases and J by 5 bases, leaving 14 bases between them. The CDR3 spells CASSLSRLLTGELFF. As DNA, the CDR3 is TGTGCCAGCAGCCTAAGTCGACTACTGACCGGGGAGCTGTTTTTT.

The chain uses TRBV10-3 and TRBJ1-4, with D possibly matching TRBD1 (5 bases). This CDR3 is built from 13 residues. Per germline, CDR1 ENHRY and CDR2 SYGVKD. Trimming removed 3 bases at V and 6 bases at J, with 8 bases between. The DNA of the CDR3 is TGTGCCATCAGTGATGTAGGGGATGAAAAACTGTTTTTT. Residues: CAISDVGDEKLFF.

The chain employs TRBV28 and TRBJ1-2; D is unresolved. The germline gives CDR1 MDHEN, CDR2 SYDVKM. V was shortened by 5 bases and J by 4 bases, with 14 bases between the two germline ends. There are 14 residues in the CDR3. CDR3 DNA sequence: TGTGCCAGCAGTGCGCCTTCGGGTGGCTATGGCTACACCTTC. It encodes CASSAPSGGYGYTF.

This clonotype has a single count. The rearrangement links TRBV7-8 to TRBJ1-6; D is ambiguous. V was trimmed by 5 bases and J by 7 bases, leaving 18 bases between them. CDR3 length equals 16 residues. From germline, CDR1 is SGHVS and CDR2 FQNEAQ. The DNA of the CDR3 is TGTGCCAGCAGCCGCGAGAGGGCCTTCAGGAATTCACCCCTCCACTTT. This translates into CASSRERAFRNSPLHF.

This clonotype was seen repeatedly, ten times or more. V gene TRBV10-1 combines with J gene TRBJ1-5; 9 bases align to TRBD1. The CDR3 covers 19 residues. Germline lookup yields CDR1 WNHNN and CDR2 SYGVQD (reference sequence). The V segment lost 2 bases and the J segment 0 bases; nucleotides outside the gene matches: 11. CDR3 nucleotides: TGCGCCAGCAGTGAGCCTCCGGGACAGGGACCCAATAGCAATCAGCCCCAGCATTTT. This translates into CASSEPPGQGPNSNQPQHF.